The 23 T cell receptor beta chains below were found in one sample sequenced in a study of CD8 T cells in Susac syndrome. Reverse transcription of roughly 0.45 to 1 ug RNA was performed with random hexamers. In TCRdb, the immunoSEQ multiplex PCR reads were re-called with MiXCR into one record per CDR3 protein. This table has 150,000 to 200,000 distinct CDR3 sequences, more than 85% appearing once. The sample was CD8+ T cells from PBMCs. The origin of the receptors is a human donor with Susac syndrome.

The chain employs TRBV6-1 and TRBJ2-5; D remains ambiguous. Trimming removed 1 base at V and 0 bases at J, with 9 bases between. The germline V gene has CDR1 MNHNS and CDR2 SASEGT. CDR3 length: 15 residues. CDR3 coding DNA: TGTGCCAGCAGTGAAGGGACCGTGTACCAAGAGACCCAGTACTTC. The encoded protein is CASSEGTVYQETQYF.

This chain uses TRBV7-6 with TRBJ2-2; D remains ambiguous. The CDR3 consists of 14 residues. V was cut by 4 bases and J by 1 base, with 7 bases left in between. Germline V gene lookup returns CDR1 SGHVS and CDR2 FNYEAQ. CDR3 sequence reads: CASSSTMNTGELFF. The CDR3 DNA sequence: TGTGCCAGCAGCTCGACCATGAACACCGGGGAGCTGTTTTTT.

V and J are TRBV5-6 and TRBJ2-5, with TRBD2 matching 11 bases. J gave up 5 bases and V 1 base, and 10 bases lay outside the gene matches. The CDR3 runs 17 residues. Germline CDR1 reads SGHDT; CDR2 reads YYEEEE. CDR3 in amino acids: CASSLTLAGGPRETQYF. CDR3 nucleotides: TGTGCCAGCAGCTTGACTTTAGCGGGGGGGCCGCGGGAGACCCAGTACTTC.

The V call is TRBV30, the J call TRBJ2-3; D gene ambiguous. This CDR3 region has 14 residues. CDR1 and CDR2 from the germline V gene are GTSNPN and SVGIG (reference sequence). V lost 0 bases and J 5 bases, leaving 12 bases between the germline ends. CDR3 nucleotides: TGTGCCTGGAGTGTACGGTCGTCCTTAGATACGCAGTATTTT. Residues: CAWSVRSSLDTQYF.

The chain joins TRBV28 to TRBJ2-3; maybe TRBD2 (6 bases). Germline-derived CDR1 and CDR2 are MDHEN and SYDVKM. This CDR3 is built from 16 residues. The germline V and J ends were trimmed by 3 bases and 4 bases, with 17 bases remaining between them. The CDR3 loop reads CASSFTSSGGPDTQYF. DNA for the CDR3: TGTGCCAGCAGTTTCACGTCTTCCGGAGGGCCAGATACGCAGTATTTT.

This clonotype is a singleton in its sample. This chain links TRBV4-1 with TRBJ2-7; D is unclear. Trimming cost V 0 bases and J 5 bases, with 5 bases left between them. The CDR3 runs 12 residues. Germline values: CDR1 MGHRA, CDR2 YSYEKL. CDR3 nucleotides: TGCGCCAGCAGCCAAGATGTGGACGAGCAGTACTTC. Encoded protein: CASSQDVDEQYF.

The gene calls are TRBV15 and TRBJ2-7; tentatively, D is TRBD2 (5 bases). The CDR3 loop spans 15 amino acids. V was cut by 3 bases and J by 3 bases, with 15 bases left in between. Germline assignment: CDR1 LNHNV and CDR2 YYDKDF (reference sequence). Here the CDR3 DNA reads TGTGCCACCAGCAGCCCGGCCGGGAATTTCTACGAGCAGTACTTC. It translates to CATSSPAGNFYEQYF.

The rearrangement joins TRBV28 to TRBJ1-5; the match to TRBD1 covers 8 bases. The CDR3 is made up of 15 amino acids. Germline assignment: CDR1 MDHEN and CDR2 SYDVKM. Unmatched junction bases numbered 5, after V lost 1 base and J lost 6 bases. The CDR3: CASSLSGQGGQPQHF. The CDR3 DNA reads as TGTGCCAGCAGTTTATCAGGACAGGGCGGTCAGCCCCAGCATTTT.

The chain joins TRBV4-2 to TRBJ2-7, with 7 positions matching TRBD2. The V segment lost 2 bases and the J segment 6 bases; nucleotides outside the gene matches: 10. The CDR3 runs to 15 residues. CDR1 and CDR2 from the germline V gene are LGHNA and YNFKEQ. In DNA form, the CDR3 reads TGTGCCAGCAGCCAACCTGGGGGACTATCTCGCGAGCAGTACTTC. This sequence encodes CASSQPGGLSREQYF.

This chain links TRBV28 with TRBJ2-2, with 8 nucleotides matching TRBD2. CDR3 length equals 15 residues. CDR1 and CDR2 from the germline V gene are MDHEN and SYDVKM. V shed 7 bases and J 5 bases; nucleotides not matched to a gene: 9. The chain's CDR3 is CASNTGLVRTGELFF. The DNA of the CDR3 is TGTGCCAGCAACACGGGACTAGTTCGTACCGGGGAGCTGTTTTTT.

V is TRBV19 and J is TRBJ1-1, with 7 bases aligning to TRBD1. V shed 7 bases and J 7 bases; nucleotides not matched to a gene: 6. CDR3 length: 12 residues. CDR1 LNHDA and CDR2 SQIVND come from the germline V gene (reference sequence). CDR3 DNA sequence: TGTGCCAGTAATCCAGGGGGGGTTGAAGCTTTCTTT. Translating gives CASNPGGVEAFF.

V and J are TRBV9 and TRBJ2-1; D call uncertain. Germline V gene lookup returns CDR1 SGDLS and CDR2 YYNGEE. Deletions cut 3 bases from V and 15 bases from J, with 13 bases between. This CDR3 comprises 11 residues. The CDR3 protein is CASSGPGTPFF. CDR3 in DNA: TGTGCCAGCAGCGGACCAGGAACCCCGTTCTTC.

The chain combines TRBV6-6 with TRBJ2-7; no clear D. This CDR3 has 15 amino acids. The V end lost 7 bases, the J end lost 0 bases, and 16 bases lay between the germline ends. Germline CDR1 MNHNY, CDR2 SVGAGI (reference sequence). The CDR3, as DNA: TGTGCCAGCACAAACTTTCGGGCGCGCTCCTACGAGCAGTACTTC. Its translation is CASTNFRARSYEQYF.

This rearrangement joins TRBV10-1 to TRBJ2-1, with 7 nucleotides matching TRBD1. V trimming: 3 bases; J trimming: 5 bases; junction bases outside the gene matches: 4. Per germline, CDR1 WNHNN and CDR2 SYGVQD (reference sequence). This CDR3 region has 14 residues. CDR3 sequence: CASSEGQEDNEQFF. CDR3 bases: TGCGCCAGCAGTGAAGGACAGGAGGACAATGAGCAGTTCTTC.

This chain joins TRBV5-1 and TRBJ2-7; D may be TRBD1 (5 bases). The germline V gene has CDR1 SGHRS and CDR2 YFSETQ. Trimming took off 5 bases at V and 5 bases at J, with 17 bases between the two ends. The CDR3 is made up of 14 amino acids. In nucleotides, the CDR3 is TGCGCCAGCAGACAGGAAGGGGCTTTTGACGAGCAGTACTTC. It specifies CASRQEGAFDEQYF.

V usage is TRBV3-1 and J usage is TRBJ2-7, with D possibly called TRBD1 or TRBD2 (5 bases each). The CDR3 contains 15 residues. The germline V gene has CDR1 LGHDT and CDR2 YNNKEL (reference sequence). Trimming removed 1 base from V and 4 bases from J, with 14 bases in between. The DNA of the CDR3 is TGTGCCAGCAGCCAAGTTCCGGGGCGCCCTTACGAGCAGTACTTC. Encoded protein: CASSQVPGRPYEQYF.

V gene TRBV30 combines with J gene TRBJ1-3; D gene ambiguous. Germline assignment: CDR1 GTSNPN and CDR2 SVGIG (reference sequence). The germline V and J ends were trimmed by 0 bases and 0 bases, with 15 bases remaining between them. The CDR3 contains 17 residues. CDR3 nucleotides: TGTGCCTGGAGTGTAGGTGGAGGGTTAAACTCTGGAAACACCATATATTTT. Translation gives CAWSVGGGLNSGNTIYF.

The V gene is TRBV20-1, the J gene TRBJ2-5; 7 positions agree with TRBD1. CDR3 length: 14 residues. Germline CDR1 and CDR2: DFQATT and SNEGSKA (reference sequence). V was pared by 2 bases and J by 4 bases, with 7 bases of the junction left unmatched. The CDR3 here is CSARLGTELETQYF. The CDR3 region has the DNA TGCAGTGCTAGACTCGGGACAGAATTAGAGACCCAGTACTTC.

The rearrangement links TRBV4-1 to TRBJ2-2; D ambiguous. V dropped 6 bases and J dropped 0 bases, with 17 bases sitting between them. The CDR3 is 17 residues long. Germline V gene sequence: CDR1 MGHRA, CDR2 YSYEKL. The CDR3 coding sequence is TGCGCCAGCAGGCCAATGGGCCTGTCAACGAACACCGGGGAGCTGTTTTTT. It translates to CASRPMGLSTNTGELFF.

The chain uses TRBV20-1 and TRBJ2-1; 7 bases match TRBD2. V gave up 5 bases and J gave up 0 bases; unmatched junction bases: 7. Germline V gene sequence: CDR1 DFQATT, CDR2 SNEGSKA (reference sequence). The CDR3 extends over 15 amino acids. The CDR3 reads CSAEALAVSYNEQFF. For the CDR3, the DNA is TGCAGTGCTGAGGCTCTAGCGGTCTCCTACAATGAGCAGTTCTTC.

The rearrangement joins TRBV24-1 to TRBJ2-1, with unresolved D. The CDR3 consists of 13 residues. The germline V gene has CDR1 KGHDR and CDR2 SFDVKD. V lost 6 bases and J lost 2, with 7 bases in between. This chain's CDR3 is CATSQSPYNEQFF. CDR3 in DNA: TGTGCCACCAGTCAAAGTCCCTACAATGAGCAGTTCTTC.

The chain joins TRBV6-5 to TRBJ2-5; D gene unclear. Looked up from germline, CDR1 is MNHEY and CDR2 is SVGAGI. CDR3 length: 13 residues. With 6 bases removed from V and 2 bases from J, the gap between germline ends came to 10 bases. The CDR3 here is CASSRLTQETQYF. The CDR3 region has the DNA TGTGCCAGCAGCCGACTCACTCAAGAGACCCAGTACTTC.

V gene TRBV30 combines with J gene TRBJ2-7, with D maybe TRBD1 (6 bases). Deletions cut 5 bases from V and 2 bases from J, with 13 bases between. Germline V gene sequence: CDR1 GTSNPN, CDR2 SVGIG (reference sequence). There are 13 residues in the CDR3. As DNA, the CDR3 is TGTGCCTGGTACGACAGGAATACCTACGAGCAGTACTTC. Translated, it gives CAWYDRNTYEQYF.